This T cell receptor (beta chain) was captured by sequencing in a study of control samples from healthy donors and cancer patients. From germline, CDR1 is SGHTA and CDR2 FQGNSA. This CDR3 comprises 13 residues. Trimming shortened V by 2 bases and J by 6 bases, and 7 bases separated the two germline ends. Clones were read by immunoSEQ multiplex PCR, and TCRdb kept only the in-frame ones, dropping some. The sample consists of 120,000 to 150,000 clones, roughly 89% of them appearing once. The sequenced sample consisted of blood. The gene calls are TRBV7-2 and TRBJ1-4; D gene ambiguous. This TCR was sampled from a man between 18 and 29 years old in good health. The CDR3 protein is CASSLKADEKLFF. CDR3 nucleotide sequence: TGTGCCAGCAGCTTAAAGGCCGATGAAAAACTGTTTTTT.